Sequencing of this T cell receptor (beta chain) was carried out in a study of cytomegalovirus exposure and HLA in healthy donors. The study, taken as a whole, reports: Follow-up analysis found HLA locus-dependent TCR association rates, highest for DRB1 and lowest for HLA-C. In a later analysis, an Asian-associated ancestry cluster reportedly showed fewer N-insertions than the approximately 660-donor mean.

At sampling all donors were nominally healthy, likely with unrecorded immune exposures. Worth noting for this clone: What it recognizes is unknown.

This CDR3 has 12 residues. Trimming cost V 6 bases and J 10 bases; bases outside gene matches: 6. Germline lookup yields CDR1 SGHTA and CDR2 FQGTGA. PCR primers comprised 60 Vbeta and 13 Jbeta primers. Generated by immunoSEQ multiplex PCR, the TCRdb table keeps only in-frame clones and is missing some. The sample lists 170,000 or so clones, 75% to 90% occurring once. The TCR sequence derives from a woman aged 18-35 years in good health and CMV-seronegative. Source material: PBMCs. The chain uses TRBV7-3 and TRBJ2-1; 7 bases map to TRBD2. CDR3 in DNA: TGTGCCAGCAGTTCCGGGGAGGGGGAGCAGTTCTTC. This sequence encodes CASSSGEGEQFF. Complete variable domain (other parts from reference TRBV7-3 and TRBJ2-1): GAGVSQTPSNKVTEKGKYVELRCDPISGHTALYWYRQSLGQGPEFLIYFQGTGAADDSGLPNDRFFAVRPEGSVSTLKIQRTERGDSAVYLCASSSGEGEQFFGPGTRLTVL.